This is a list of T cell receptor beta chains from one sample in a study of T cell repertoires in cytomegalovirus infection. TCRdb recomputed calls from the reads with MiXCR, one row per CDR3 protein. There are some 940,000 distinct CDR3 sequences in the sample; less than 40% occur only once, and about 14% lies in the top ten. The antigens of these receptors remain unknown. This specimen consisted of cultured CD8+ T cells from PBMCs, obtained from culture after CMV antigen stimulation. The receptors stem from a human donor in good health (CMV status not recorded). Some clones in this sample may be carry-over from other donors' samples. Each CDR3 is given with its conserved first and last residue. Each record gives: J gene, clone size, D gene, V gene, CDR3 protein, CDR3 DNA. The D gene is left open where the match is weak. A row's size may be missing; if present it is once, few, many or a size class.

TRBJ1-2,NA,TRBD1,TRBV6-5,CASSYQKGQGYYGYTF,TGTGCCAGCAGTTACCAAAAGGGACAGGGTTACTATGGCTACACCTTC
TRBJ2-5,NA,NA,TRBV27,CASSLVFRETQYF,TGTGCCAGCAGTTTAGTGTTTAGGGAGACCCAGTACTTC
TRBJ2-3,few,TRBD1,TRBV7-9,CASSPRDRGLSSTDTQYF,TGTGCCAGCAGCCCCCGGGACAGGGGGCTCTCTAGCACAGATACGCAGTATTTT
TRBJ1-2,NA,NA,TRBV7-8,CASSLGGTAASNGYTF,TGTGCCAGCAGCTTAGGGGGGACGGCAGCAAGTAATGGCTACACCTTC
TRBJ1-2,NA,TRBD1,TRBV19,CASSSPGTDYGYTF,TGTGCCAGTAGTTCTCCCGGGACAGACTATGGCTACACCTTC
TRBJ2-1,NA,NA,TRBV5-6,CASSLGGYYYNEQFF,TGTGCCAGCAGCTTGGGGGGGTACTACTACAATGAGCAGTTCTTC
TRBJ1-3,NA,TRBD1,TRBV7-4,CASSQAETGYGNTIYF,TGTGCCAGCAGCCAAGCCGAGACAGGGTATGGAAACACCATATATTTT
TRBJ1-5,few,NA,TRBV5-6,CASSVLQGDLNQPQHF,TGTGCCAGCAGCGTCCTCCAAGGGGACCTCAATCAGCCCCAGCATTTT
TRBJ1-2,NA,NA,TRBV6-2/TRBV6-3,CASSSGELTFYGYTF,TGTGCCAGCAGTTCAGGGGAACTAACCTTCTATGGCTACACCTTC
TRBJ1-1,NA,NA,TRBV27,CASSFGVSGTEAFF,TGTGCCAGCAGTTTTGGGGTATCGGGGACTGAAGCTTTCTTT
TRBJ1-1,NA,NA,TRBV19,CASSIAASSNTEAFF,TGTGCCAGTAGTATAGCAGCATCCTCGAACACTGAAGCTTTCTTT
TRBJ2-1,NA,NA,TRBV6-6,CASSYAEGSYNEQFF,TGTGCCAGCAGTTACGCGGAGGGTTCCTACAATGAGCAGTTCTTC
TRBJ1-3,NA,NA,TRBV7-2,CASSPTAYFSGNTIYF,TGTGCCAGCAGCCCGACAGCATACTTCTCTGGAAACACCATATATTTT
TRBJ2-4,NA,NA,TRBV2,CASSDPGDGKNIQYF,TGTGCCAGCAGTGATCCGGGTGATGGGAAAAACATTCAGTACTTC
TRBJ2-1,NA,NA,TRBV6-6,CASSYLMVLNEQFF,TGTGCCAGCAGTTACTTGATGGTACTTAATGAGCAGTTCTTC
TRBJ1-4,NA,NA,TRBV7-6,CASSSFAGTNEKLFF,TGTGCCAGCAGCTCCTTCGCAGGGACTAATGAAAAACTGTTTTTT
TRBJ2-3,NA,NA,TRBV27,CASSVQTGRDEYF,TGTGCCAGCAGTGTCCAGACAGGGAGGGATGAGTATTTT
TRBJ1-3,NA,TRBD1,TRBV2,CASPEGRGLHWNTIYF,TGTGCCAGCCCCGAGGGTAGGGGGCTACATTGGAACACCATATATTTT
TRBJ1-2,NA,NA,TRBV7-9,CASSFLSEYLQGYYGYTF,TGTGCCAGCAGCTTTTTATCAGAGTATCTTCAGGGGTACTATGGCTACACCTTC
TRBJ2-5,NA,NA,TRBV7-9,CASSSHRGGQETQYF,TGTGCCAGCAGCTCGCATAGGGGTGGACAAGAGACCCAGTACTTC
TRBJ1-2,NA,TRBD1,TRBV2,CASPGGTAALQDHTF,TGTGCCAGTCCAGGGGGAACAGCGGCCCTCCAAGATCACACCTTC
TRBJ2-5,NA,TRBD2,TRBV27,CASSFIAGGGETQYF,TGTGCCAGCAGTTTCATAGCGGGGGGTGGAGAGACCCAGTACTTC
TRBJ1-1,few,NA,TRBV7-9,CASSLSQGRNTEAFF,TGTGCCAGCAGCTTATCGCAGGGACGGAACACTGAAGCTTTCTTT
TRBJ1-1,many,NA,TRBV7-7,CASSPPDGANTEAFF,TGTGCTAGCAGCCCTCCGGACGGGGCGAACACTGAAGCTTTCTTT
TRBJ1-5,few,NA,TRBV6-2/TRBV6-3,CASSATTVNQPQHF,TGTGCCAGCAGCGCAACTACGGTCAATCAGCCCCAGCATTTT
TRBJ1-6,many,TRBD1,TRBV27,CASRTGLYSPLHF,TGTGCCAGCAGGACAGGGTTATACTCACCCCTCCACTTT
TRBJ1-2,NA,NA,TRBV6-1,CASSEEFLTSTPYGYTF,TGTGCCAGCAGTGAAGAGTTTCTGACATCAACCCCCTATGGCTACACCTTC
TRBJ1-2,NA,NA,TRBV5-4,CASSLARAGGNYGYTF,TGTGCCAGCAGCTTGGCAAGGGCCGGGGGCAACTATGGCTACACCTTC
TRBJ2-6,NA,TRBD1,TRBV6-6,CASRTGGWGSSGANVLTF,TGTGCCAGCAGGACAGGGGGTTGGGGTAGCTCTGGGGCCAACGTCCTGACTTTC
TRBJ2-5,NA,NA,TRBV5-1,CASSRGREETQYF,TGCGCCAGCAGCCGGGGAAGAGAAGAGACCCAGTACTTC
TRBJ1-4,NA,NA,TRBV10-2,CASRADNEKLFF,TGCGCCAGCCGGGCCGATAATGAAAAACTGTTTTTT
TRBJ2-1,NA,NA,TRBV5-5,CASSPRWGSYNEQFF,TGTGCCAGCAGCCCCCGGTGGGGCTCCTACAATGAGCAGTTCTTC
TRBJ1-5,NA,NA,TRBV2,CASMGRYNQPQHF,TGTGCCTCCATGGGACGGTACAATCAGCCCCAGCATTTT
TRBJ2-5,NA,TRBD1,TRBV5-6,CASSSPGQMVETQYF,TGTGCCAGCAGCTCCCCGGGACAGATGGTTGAGACCCAGTACTTC
TRBJ2-3,once,NA,TRBV7-9,CASSLDTSGDTQYF,TGTGCCAGCAGCTTAGATACGAGCGGAGATACGCAGTATTTT
TRBJ1-1,NA,NA,TRBV4-1,CASSQEQEAFF,TGCGCCAGCAGCCAAGAACAAGAAGCTTTCTTT
TRBJ2-3,NA,NA,TRBV13,CAFSGPSTDTQYF,TGTGCCTTCTCAGGACCCAGCACAGATACGCAGTATTTT
TRBJ2-4,NA,NA,TRBV27,CASSLSVFLAKNIQYF,TGTGCCAGCAGTTTATCGGTGTTCCTAGCCAAAAACATTCAGTACTTC
TRBJ1-3,many,NA,TRBV7-3,CASSLGRSSGNTTYF,TGTGCCAGCAGCCTCGGACGGAGCTCTGGAAACACCACATATTTT